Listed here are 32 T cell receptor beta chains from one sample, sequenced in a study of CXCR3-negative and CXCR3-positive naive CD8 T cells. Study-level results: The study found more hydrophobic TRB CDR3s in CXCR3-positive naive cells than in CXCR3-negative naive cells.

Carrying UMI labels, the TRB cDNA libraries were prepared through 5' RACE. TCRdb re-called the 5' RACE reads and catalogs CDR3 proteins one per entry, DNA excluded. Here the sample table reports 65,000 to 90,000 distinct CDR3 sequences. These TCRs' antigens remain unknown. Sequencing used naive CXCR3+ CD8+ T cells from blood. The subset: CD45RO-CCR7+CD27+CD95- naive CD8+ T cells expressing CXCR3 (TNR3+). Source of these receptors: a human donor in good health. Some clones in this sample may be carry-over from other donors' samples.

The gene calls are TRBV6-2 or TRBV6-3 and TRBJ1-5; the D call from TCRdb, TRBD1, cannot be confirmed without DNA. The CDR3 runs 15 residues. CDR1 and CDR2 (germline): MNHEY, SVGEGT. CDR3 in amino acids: CATKRFGGWDQPQHF.

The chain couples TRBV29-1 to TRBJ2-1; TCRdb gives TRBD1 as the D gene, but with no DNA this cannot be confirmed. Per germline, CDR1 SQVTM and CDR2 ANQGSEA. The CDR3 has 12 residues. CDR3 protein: CSVEAIPGEQFF.

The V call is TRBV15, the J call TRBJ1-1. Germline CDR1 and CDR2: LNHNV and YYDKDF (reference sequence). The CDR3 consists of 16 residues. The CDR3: CATSRGLRGPNTEAFF.

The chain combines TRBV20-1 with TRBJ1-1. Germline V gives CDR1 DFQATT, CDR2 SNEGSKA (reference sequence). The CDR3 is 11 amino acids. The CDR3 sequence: CSAIRNTEAFF.

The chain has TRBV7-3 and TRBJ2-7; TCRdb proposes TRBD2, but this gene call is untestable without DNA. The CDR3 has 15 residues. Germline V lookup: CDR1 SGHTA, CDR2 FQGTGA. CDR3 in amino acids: CALQREDTKYYEQYF.

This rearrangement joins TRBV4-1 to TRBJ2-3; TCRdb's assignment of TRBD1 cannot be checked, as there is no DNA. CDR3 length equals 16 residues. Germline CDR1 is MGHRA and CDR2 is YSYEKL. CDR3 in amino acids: CASSQEWGRDTDTQYF.

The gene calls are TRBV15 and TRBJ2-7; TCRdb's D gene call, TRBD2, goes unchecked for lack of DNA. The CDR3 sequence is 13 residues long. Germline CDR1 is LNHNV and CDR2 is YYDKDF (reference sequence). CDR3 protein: CATSKATEGEQYF.

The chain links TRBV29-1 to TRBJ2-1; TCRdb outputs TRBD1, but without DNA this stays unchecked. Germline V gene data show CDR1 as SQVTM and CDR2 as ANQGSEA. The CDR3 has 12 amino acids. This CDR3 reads CSVPGQGEGQFF.

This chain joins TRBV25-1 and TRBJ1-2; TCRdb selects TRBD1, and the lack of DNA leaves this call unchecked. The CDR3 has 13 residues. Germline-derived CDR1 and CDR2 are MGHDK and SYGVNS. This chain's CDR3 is CASSLGGAKGYTF.

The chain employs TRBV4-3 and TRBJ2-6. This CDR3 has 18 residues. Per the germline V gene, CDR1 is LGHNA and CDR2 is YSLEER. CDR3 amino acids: CASSQGRGRLSGANVLTF.

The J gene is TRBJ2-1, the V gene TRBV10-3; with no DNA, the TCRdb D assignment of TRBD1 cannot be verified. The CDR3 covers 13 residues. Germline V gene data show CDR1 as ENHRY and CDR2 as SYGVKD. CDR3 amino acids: CAISDEAGYEQFF.

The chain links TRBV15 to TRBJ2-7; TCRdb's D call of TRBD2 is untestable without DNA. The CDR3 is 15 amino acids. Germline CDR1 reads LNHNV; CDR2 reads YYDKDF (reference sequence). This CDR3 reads CATSRTSGSSYEQYF.

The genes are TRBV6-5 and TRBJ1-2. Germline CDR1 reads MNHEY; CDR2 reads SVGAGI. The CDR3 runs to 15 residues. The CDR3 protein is CASSYLETSNYGYTF.

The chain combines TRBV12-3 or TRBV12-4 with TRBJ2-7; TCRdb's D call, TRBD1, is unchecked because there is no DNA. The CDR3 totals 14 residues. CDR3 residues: CASSLGGGPREQYF.

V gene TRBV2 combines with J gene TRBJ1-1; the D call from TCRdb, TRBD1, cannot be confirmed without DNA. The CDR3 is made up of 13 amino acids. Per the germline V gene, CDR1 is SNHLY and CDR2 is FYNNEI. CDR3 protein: CASSQGHNTEAFF.

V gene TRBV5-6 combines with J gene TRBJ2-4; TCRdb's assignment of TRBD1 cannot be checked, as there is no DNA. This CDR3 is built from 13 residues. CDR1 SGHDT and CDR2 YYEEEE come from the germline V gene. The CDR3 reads CASSFGQGDIQYF.

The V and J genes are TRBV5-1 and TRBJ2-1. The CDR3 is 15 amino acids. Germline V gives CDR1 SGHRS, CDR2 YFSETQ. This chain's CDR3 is CASKVDLASYNEQFF. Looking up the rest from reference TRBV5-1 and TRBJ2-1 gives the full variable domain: KAGVTQTPRYLIKTRGQQVTLSCSPISGHRSVSWYQQTPGQGLQFLFEYFSETQRNKGNFPGRFSGRQFSNSRSEMNVSTLELGDSALYLCASKVDLASYNEQFFGPGTRLTVL.

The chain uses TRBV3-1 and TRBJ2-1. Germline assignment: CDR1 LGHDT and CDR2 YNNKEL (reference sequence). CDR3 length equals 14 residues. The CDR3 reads CASSQAGTSNEQFF.

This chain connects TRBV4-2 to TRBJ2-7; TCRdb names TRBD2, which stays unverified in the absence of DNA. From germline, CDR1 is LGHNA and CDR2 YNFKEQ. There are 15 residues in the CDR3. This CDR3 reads CASSQGGRAKDEQYF.

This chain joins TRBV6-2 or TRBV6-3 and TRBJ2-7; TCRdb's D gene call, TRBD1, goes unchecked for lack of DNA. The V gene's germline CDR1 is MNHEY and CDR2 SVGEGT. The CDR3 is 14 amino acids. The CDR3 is CASSPPDMTYEQYF.

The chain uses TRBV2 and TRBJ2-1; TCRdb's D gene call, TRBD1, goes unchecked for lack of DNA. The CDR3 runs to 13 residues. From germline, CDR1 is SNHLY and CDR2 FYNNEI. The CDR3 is CASSEGFPGEQFF.

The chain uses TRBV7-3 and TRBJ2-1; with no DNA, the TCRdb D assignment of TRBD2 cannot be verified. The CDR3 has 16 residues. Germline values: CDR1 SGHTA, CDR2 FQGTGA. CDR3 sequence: CASTLSWTSSYNEQFF.

This CDR3 reads CASSRQGTLGNEQFF. The rearrangement links TRBV7-3 to TRBJ2-1; TCRdb selects TRBD1, and the lack of DNA leaves this call unchecked. This CDR3 contains 15 residues. In germline, CDR1 is SGHTA, CDR2 FQGTGA.

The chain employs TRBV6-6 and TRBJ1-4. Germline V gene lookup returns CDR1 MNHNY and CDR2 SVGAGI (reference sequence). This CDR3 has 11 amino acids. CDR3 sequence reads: CASSRYEKLFF.

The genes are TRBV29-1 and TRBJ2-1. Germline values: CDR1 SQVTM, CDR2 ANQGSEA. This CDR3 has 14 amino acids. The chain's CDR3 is CSVQSWLSGNEQFF.

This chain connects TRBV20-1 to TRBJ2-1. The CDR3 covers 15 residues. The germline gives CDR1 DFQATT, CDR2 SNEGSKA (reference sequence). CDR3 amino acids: CSARPLAQSYNEQFF.

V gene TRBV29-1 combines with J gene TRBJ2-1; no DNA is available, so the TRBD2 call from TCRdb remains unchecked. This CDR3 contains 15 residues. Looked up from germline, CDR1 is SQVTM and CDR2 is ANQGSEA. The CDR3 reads CSVVSDTSGGGEQFF.

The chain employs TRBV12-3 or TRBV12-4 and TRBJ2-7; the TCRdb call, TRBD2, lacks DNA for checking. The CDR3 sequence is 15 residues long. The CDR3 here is CASSLGTSGTYEQYF.

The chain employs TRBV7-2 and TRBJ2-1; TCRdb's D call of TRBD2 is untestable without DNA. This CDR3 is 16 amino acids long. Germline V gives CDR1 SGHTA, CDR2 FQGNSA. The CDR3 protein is CASSLGLAGGYNEQFF.

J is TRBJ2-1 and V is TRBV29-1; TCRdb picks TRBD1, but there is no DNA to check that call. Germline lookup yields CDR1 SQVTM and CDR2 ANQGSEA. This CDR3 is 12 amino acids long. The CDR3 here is CSVILLGDEQFF.

The CDR3 loop is CASSLQSSGNCTDTQYF. V gene TRBV7-3 combines with J gene TRBJ2-3; lacking DNA, the TRBD2 call made by TCRdb goes unchecked. This CDR3 region has 17 residues. The germline V gene has CDR1 SGHTA and CDR2 FQGTGA.

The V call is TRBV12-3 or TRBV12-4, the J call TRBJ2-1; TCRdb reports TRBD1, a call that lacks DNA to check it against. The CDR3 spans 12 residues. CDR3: CASSLRGNEQFF.